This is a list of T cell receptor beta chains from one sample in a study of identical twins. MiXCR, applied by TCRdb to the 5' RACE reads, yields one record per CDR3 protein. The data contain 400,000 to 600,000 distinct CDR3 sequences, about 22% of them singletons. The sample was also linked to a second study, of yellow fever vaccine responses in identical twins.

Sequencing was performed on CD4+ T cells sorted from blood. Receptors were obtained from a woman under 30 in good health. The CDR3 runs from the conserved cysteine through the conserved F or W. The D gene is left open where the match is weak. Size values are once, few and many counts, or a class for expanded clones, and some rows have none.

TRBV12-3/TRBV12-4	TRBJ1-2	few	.	CASSLSRDLTFYGYTF	TGTGCCAGCAGTCTTAGTCGGGATTTAACCTTCTATGGCTACACCTTC
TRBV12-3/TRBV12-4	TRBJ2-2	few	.	CASSDRTSNTGELFF	TGTGCCAGCAGTGACAGGACTTCGAACACCGGGGAGCTGTTTTTT
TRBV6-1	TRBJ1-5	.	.	CASIDRLWSNQPQHF	TGTGCCAGCATCGACAGGCTGTGGAGCAATCAGCCCCAGCATTTT
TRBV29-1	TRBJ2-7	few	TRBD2	CSVSSGTYEQYF	TGCAGCGTTAGTAGCGGGACCTACGAGCAGTACTTC
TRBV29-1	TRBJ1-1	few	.	CSVAAPNTEAFF	TGCAGCGTTGCGGCACCGAACACTGAAGCTTTCTTT
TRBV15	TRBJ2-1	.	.	CATSRDLGVPYNEQFF	TGTGCCACCAGCAGAGACCTTGGGGTTCCCTACAATGAGCAGTTCTTC
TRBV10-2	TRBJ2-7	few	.	CASSESGSRSYEQYF	TGCGCCAGCAGTGAGTCGGGCAGCAGATCCTACGAGCAGTACTTC
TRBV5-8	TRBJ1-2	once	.	CASSSRTANYGYTF	TGTGCCAGCAGCTCCCGGACAGCTAACTATGGCTACACCTTC
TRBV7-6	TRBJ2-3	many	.	CASSSARTDTQYF	TGTGCCAGCAGCTCCGCGAGGACAGATACGCAGTATTTT
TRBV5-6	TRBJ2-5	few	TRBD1	CASSFRGTGRLETQYF	TGTGCCAGCAGCTTCCGCGGGACAGGGAGGTTGGAGACCCAGTACTTC
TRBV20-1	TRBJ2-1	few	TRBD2	CSAVVGRAEIYNEQFF	TGCAGTGCGGTTGTCGGGAGGGCCGAGATCTACAATGAGCAGTTCTTC
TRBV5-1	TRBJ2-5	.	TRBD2	CASRQAGEETQYF	TGCGCCAGCAGGCAAGCGGGAGAAGAGACCCAGTACTTC
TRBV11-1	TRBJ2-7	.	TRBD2	CASSLAPTSGYEQYF	TGTGCCAGCAGCTTAGCGCCGACTAGCGGATACGAGCAGTACTTC
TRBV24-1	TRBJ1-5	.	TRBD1	CATSDSWTGSNQPQHF	TGTGCCACCAGTGACTCATGGACAGGCTCCAATCAGCCCCAGCATTTT
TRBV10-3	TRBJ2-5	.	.	CAARRGTQETQYF	TGTGCCGCACGGAGAGGGACCCAAGAGACCCAGTACTTC
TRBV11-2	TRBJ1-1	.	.	CASSATMVNTEAFF	TGTGCCAGCAGCGCGACCATGGTCAACACTGAAGCTTTCTTT
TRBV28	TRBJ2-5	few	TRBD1	CASSLSSGQGRETQYF	TGTGCCAGCAGTTTATCTTCGGGACAGGGAAGGGAGACCCAGTACTTC